This TCR beta chain was sequenced during a study of regulatory T cells in long-lasting Graves disease. Arm-PCR of CDR3 regions and iRepertoire HTBI primers were used to build TCR beta libraries. TCRdb reprocessed the multiplex PCR reads via MiXCR and lists one record per CDR3 protein. Seen here are over 400,000 distinct CDR3 sequences, approximately 15% observed once, and the top ten hold 17%. Notes on this clonotype: Its antigen is unknown.

General study findings and limits: Persistent Graves' disease cases displayed lower TCR diversity than newly diagnosed ones. More public clonotypes were shared by persistent patients (2,741) than by new patients (roughly 970).

The time point was: newly diagnosed GD, antithyroid drugs for less than 3 months. The TCR library was made from RNA extracted from PBMCs. These data were likewise used in another study, on T cells in Graves' hyperthyroidism and ophthalmopathy. That study reports: Blood shared most expanded thyroid clonotypes above 0.001.

The receptor was derived from a woman between 45 and 65 years old with Graves disease. The sample here was peripheral blood mononuclear cells (PBMCs), taken at new diagnosis, from a patient treated with antithyroid drugs.

DNA of the CDR3: TGTGCCAGCAGCGTGCAGGGTAACGAGCAGTACTTC. Translated: CASSVQGNEQYF. The chain is built from TRBV5-4 and TRBJ2-7; D might be TRBD1 (5 bases). CDR1 is SGHNT, CDR2 YYREEE, per germline (reference sequence). The CDR3 length is 12 residues. V dropped 4 bases and J dropped 5 bases, with 10 bases sitting between them.